This T cell receptor beta chain comes out of a study of PD-1 blockade in classical Hodgkin lymphoma. As for this clone: Its antigen is as yet unknown.

CDR1 is SGHDT and CDR2 is YYEEEE in the germline V gene. V lost 0 bases to trimming and J lost 4 bases, with 10 bases between them. This CDR3 has 14 residues. Assay: immunoSEQ multiplex PCR; the TCRdb copy retains only in-frame clones and omits some. The table includes about 27,000 clones, approximately 85% detected once. Overall study results and limits: Later analyses included only patients treated at least 1 year post-ASCT. Compared with baseline, CD4+ but not CD8+ TCR diversity had risen significantly by C4D1. Whatever underlies the repertoire differences (possibly disease activity or prior therapy) remains undefined.

Time point given: cycle 4 day 1 (C4D1), after 6 weeks of nivolumab. Each and every patient relapsed after autologous stem cell transplantation, and patients got differing brentuximab vedotin exposure. From thawed PBMCs, CD4+ T cells were purified using magnetic negative selection. The patients, who had relapsed/refractory classical Hodgkin lymphoma, achieved best responses of complete response, partial response or progressive disease. The rearrangement uses TRBV5-6 and TRBJ2-5; no clear D. The origin of this receptor is a human donor with classical Hodgkin lymphoma. Specimen: CD4+ T cells from blood, collected before the fourth cycle of nivolumab. For the CDR3, the DNA is TGTGCCAGCAGCTTGGATAGTAGTTTAGAGACCCAGTACTTC. Its translation is CASSLDSSLETQYF.